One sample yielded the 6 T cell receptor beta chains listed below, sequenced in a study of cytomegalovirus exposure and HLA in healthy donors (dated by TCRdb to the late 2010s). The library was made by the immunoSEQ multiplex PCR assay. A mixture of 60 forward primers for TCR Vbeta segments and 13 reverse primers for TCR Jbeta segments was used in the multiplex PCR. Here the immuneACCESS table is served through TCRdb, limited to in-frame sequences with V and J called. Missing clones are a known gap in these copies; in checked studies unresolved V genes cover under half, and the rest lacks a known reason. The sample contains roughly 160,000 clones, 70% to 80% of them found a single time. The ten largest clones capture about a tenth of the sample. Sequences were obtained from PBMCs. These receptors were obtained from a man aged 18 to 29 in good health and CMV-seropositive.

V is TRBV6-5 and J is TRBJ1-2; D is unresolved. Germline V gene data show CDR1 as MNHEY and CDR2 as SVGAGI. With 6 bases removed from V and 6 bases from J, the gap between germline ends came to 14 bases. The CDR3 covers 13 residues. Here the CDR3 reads CASSPREKDGYTF. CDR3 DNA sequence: TGTGCCAGCAGCCCTCGGGAGAAGGATGGCTACACCTTC.

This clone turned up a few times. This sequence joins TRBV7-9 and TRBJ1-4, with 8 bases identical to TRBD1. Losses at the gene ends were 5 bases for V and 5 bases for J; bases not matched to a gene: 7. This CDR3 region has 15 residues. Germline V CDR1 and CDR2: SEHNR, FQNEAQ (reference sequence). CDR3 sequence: CASSPGAGGNEKLFF. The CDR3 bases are TGTGCCAGCAGCCCAGGGGCAGGGGGCAATGAAAAACTGTTTTTT.

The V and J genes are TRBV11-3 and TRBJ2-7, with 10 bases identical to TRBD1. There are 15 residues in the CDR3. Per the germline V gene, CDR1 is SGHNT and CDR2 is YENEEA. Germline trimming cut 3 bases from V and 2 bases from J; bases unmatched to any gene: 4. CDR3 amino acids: CASSLDRGATYEQYF. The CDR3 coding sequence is TGTGCCAGCAGCTTGGACAGGGGGGCGACCTACGAGCAGTACTTC.

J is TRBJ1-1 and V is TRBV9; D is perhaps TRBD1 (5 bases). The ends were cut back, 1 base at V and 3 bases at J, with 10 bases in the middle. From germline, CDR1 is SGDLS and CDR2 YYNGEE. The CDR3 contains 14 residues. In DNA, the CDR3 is TGTGCCAGCAGCGTAAATTTCAGGGACACTGAAGCTTTCTTT. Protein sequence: CASSVNFRDTEAFF.

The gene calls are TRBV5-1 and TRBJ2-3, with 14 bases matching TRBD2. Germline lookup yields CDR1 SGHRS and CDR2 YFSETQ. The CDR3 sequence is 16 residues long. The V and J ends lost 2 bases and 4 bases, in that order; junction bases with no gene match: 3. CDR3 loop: CASSLGTSGRADTQYF. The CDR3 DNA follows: TGCGCCAGCAGCTTAGGGACTAGCGGGAGAGCAGATACGCAGTATTTT.

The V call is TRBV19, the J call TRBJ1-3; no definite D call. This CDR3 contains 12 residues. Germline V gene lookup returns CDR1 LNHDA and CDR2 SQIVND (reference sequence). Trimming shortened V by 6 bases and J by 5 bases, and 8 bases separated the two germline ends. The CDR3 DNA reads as TGTGCCAGTAGGGGAGATCGAAACACCATATATTTT. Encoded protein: CASRGDRNTIYF.